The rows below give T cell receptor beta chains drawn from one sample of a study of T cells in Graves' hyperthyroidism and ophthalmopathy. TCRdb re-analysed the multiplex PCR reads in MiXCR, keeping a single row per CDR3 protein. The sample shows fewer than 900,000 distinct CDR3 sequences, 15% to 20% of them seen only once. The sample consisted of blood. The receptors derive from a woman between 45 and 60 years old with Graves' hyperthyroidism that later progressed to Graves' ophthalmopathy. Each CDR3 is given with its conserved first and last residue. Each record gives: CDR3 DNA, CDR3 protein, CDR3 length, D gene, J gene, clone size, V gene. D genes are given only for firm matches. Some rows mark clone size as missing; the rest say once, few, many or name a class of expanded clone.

cdr3_nt: TGCAGTGCTAGAGCCGACAGGCGGTCGGGGCCCCAGCATTTT; cdr3_aa: CSARADRRSGPQHF; cdr3_length: 14; d_call: NA; j_call: TRBJ1-5; clone_size: few; v_call: TRBV20-1
cdr3_nt: TGTGCCAGCAGTGTTACACAACAGGGGCACGAGCAGTACTTC; cdr3_aa: CASSVTQQGHEQYF; cdr3_length: 14; d_call: TRBD1; j_call: TRBJ2-7; clone_size: many; v_call: TRBV6-1
cdr3_nt: TGCAGTGCTGGGACAGCCTACAATGAGCAGTTCTTC; cdr3_aa: CSAGTAYNEQFF; cdr3_length: 12; d_call: TRBD1; j_call: TRBJ2-1; clone_size: many; v_call: TRBV20-1
cdr3_nt: TGCAGTGGAGTAGGGACAGGGTATGGCTACACCTTC; cdr3_aa: CSGVGTGYGYTF; cdr3_length: 12; d_call: TRBD1; j_call: TRBJ1-2; clone_size: NA; v_call: TRBV20-1
cdr3_nt: TGCAGTGCTAGAGATCCGGGGACCCCTGAAGCTTTCTTT; cdr3_aa: CSARDPGTPEAFF; cdr3_length: 13; d_call: NA; j_call: TRBJ1-1; clone_size: many; v_call: TRBV20-1
cdr3_nt: TGCAGCGTTGAAGAAAGGGACAGGAACACTGAAGCTTTCTTT; cdr3_aa: CSVEERDRNTEAFF; cdr3_length: 14; d_call: TRBD1; j_call: TRBJ1-1; clone_size: NA; v_call: TRBV29-1
cdr3_nt: TGTGCCAGCAGGTCACGCGGGGGGCCGGACAATGAGCAGTTCTTC; cdr3_aa: CASRSRGGPDNEQFF; cdr3_length: 15; d_call: TRBD2; j_call: TRBJ2-1; clone_size: many; v_call: TRBV6-2/TRBV6-3
cdr3_nt: TGTGCCAGCAGTTTAAAAACTAGCGATGGGGGTGAGACCCAGTACTTC; cdr3_aa: CASSLKTSDGGETQYF; cdr3_length: 16; d_call: TRBD2; j_call: TRBJ2-5; clone_size: few; v_call: TRBV12-3/TRBV12-4
cdr3_nt: TGTGCCAGCAGCAGGGACCTCGGGGAAAAACTGTTTTTT; cdr3_aa: CASSRDLGEKLFF; cdr3_length: 13; d_call: NA; j_call: TRBJ1-4; clone_size: NA; v_call: TRBV7-6
cdr3_nt: TGTGCCAGCAGCTTAGCTGGGGCCGAGCAGTACTTC; cdr3_aa: CASSLAGAEQYF; cdr3_length: 12; d_call: NA; j_call: TRBJ2-7; clone_size: many; v_call: TRBV7-6
cdr3_nt: TGTGCCAGCAGCTTAGAGGACCTCGAGGCCTACGAGCAGTACTTC; cdr3_aa: CASSLEDLEAYEQYF; cdr3_length: 15; d_call: NA; j_call: TRBJ2-7; clone_size: many; v_call: TRBV7-2
cdr3_nt: TGTGCCAGCAGTCCAGAAGGACATAACTATGGCTACACCTTC; cdr3_aa: CASSPEGHNYGYTF; cdr3_length: 14; d_call: NA; j_call: TRBJ1-2; clone_size: many; v_call: TRBV12-3/TRBV12-4
cdr3_nt: TGCGCCAGCAGCCAGGGAACAGGGGGCGCCGCAGATACGCAGTATTTT; cdr3_aa: CASSQGTGGAADTQYF; cdr3_length: 16; d_call: TRBD1; j_call: TRBJ2-3; clone_size: NA; v_call: TRBV4-1
cdr3_nt: TGTGCCAGCAGGCCAAGACAGGGTCTTAATGAAAAACTGTTTTTT; cdr3_aa: CASRPRQGLNEKLFF; cdr3_length: 15; d_call: TRBD1; j_call: TRBJ1-4; clone_size: few; v_call: TRBV6-1
cdr3_nt: TGTGCCAGCAGTGAAACAGGTTACTACGAGCAGTACTTC; cdr3_aa: CASSETGYYEQYF; cdr3_length: 13; d_call: NA; j_call: TRBJ2-7; clone_size: NA; v_call: TRBV6-1
cdr3_nt: TGTGCCAGCAGCCTCCTACAGGGCTACGAGCAGTACTTC; cdr3_aa: CASSLLQGYEQYF; cdr3_length: 13; d_call: NA; j_call: TRBJ2-7; clone_size: few; v_call: TRBV14
cdr3_nt: TGCGCCAGCAGCCAAGCTAGCAGGGCCCCTGAAGCTTTCTTT; cdr3_aa: CASSQASRAPEAFF; cdr3_length: 14; d_call: NA; j_call: TRBJ1-1; clone_size: few; v_call: TRBV4-1
cdr3_nt: TGTGCCAGCAGCCCGCGTTCGGGGGAATCACCCCTCCACTTT; cdr3_aa: CASSPRSGESPLHF; cdr3_length: 14; d_call: NA; j_call: TRBJ1-6; clone_size: many; v_call: TRBV7-9
cdr3_nt: TGTGCCAGCAGCCCGACATGGACAGGGGAAGTTCAGCCCCAGCATTTT; cdr3_aa: CASSPTWTGEVQPQHF; cdr3_length: 16; d_call: TRBD1; j_call: TRBJ1-5; clone_size: few; v_call: TRBV7-2
cdr3_nt: TGTGCCACCAGTGATTTGAGCAACCGCCAAGAGACCCAGTACTTC; cdr3_aa: CATSDLSNRQETQYF; cdr3_length: 15; d_call: NA; j_call: TRBJ2-5; clone_size: NA; v_call: TRBV24-1
cdr3_nt: TGCAGCGTTGAAGATGGGGGGACTAGCGACAATGAGCAGTTCTTC; cdr3_aa: CSVEDGGTSDNEQFF; cdr3_length: 15; d_call: TRBD2; j_call: TRBJ2-1; clone_size: once; v_call: TRBV29-1
cdr3_nt: TGTGCCAGTACCTGGAGGGGAACATATAGCAATCAGCCCCAGCATTTT; cdr3_aa: CASTWRGTYSNQPQHF; cdr3_length: 16; d_call: NA; j_call: TRBJ1-5; clone_size: NA; v_call: TRBV19
cdr3_nt: TGTGCCAGCAGCCTCGGACTTAGCAATCAGCCCCAGCATTTT; cdr3_aa: CASSLGLSNQPQHF; cdr3_length: 14; d_call: NA; j_call: TRBJ1-5; clone_size: many; v_call: TRBV27
cdr3_nt: TGTGCCAGCTCACCTCTCGGCAGGGAATACGAGCAGTACTTC; cdr3_aa: CASSPLGREYEQYF; cdr3_length: 14; d_call: NA; j_call: TRBJ2-7; clone_size: many; v_call: TRBV18
cdr3_nt: TGTGCCAGCTCACCTACAGGGATCCTTGGCACAGATACGCAGTATTTT; cdr3_aa: CASSPTGILGTDTQYF; cdr3_length: 16; d_call: NA; j_call: TRBJ2-3; clone_size: many; v_call: TRBV18
cdr3_nt: TGTGCCAGCAGCGACAGGGGATGGCCGCCCCAGCATTTT; cdr3_aa: CASSDRGWPPQHF; cdr3_length: 13; d_call: TRBD1; j_call: TRBJ1-5; clone_size: many; v_call: TRBV6-1
cdr3_nt: TGTGCCACCAGCAGTTTAGGGGCACCCTCCTACAATGAGCAGTTCTTC; cdr3_aa: CATSSLGAPSYNEQFF; cdr3_length: 16; d_call: NA; j_call: TRBJ2-1; clone_size: many; v_call: TRBV15
cdr3_nt: TGTGCCAGCAGAAAGGCGGGACAGGGGTTTCTGCAGTACTTC; cdr3_aa: CASRKAGQGFLQYF; cdr3_length: 14; d_call: TRBD1; j_call: TRBJ2-7; clone_size: many; v_call: TRBV2
cdr3_nt: TGCAGTGCAGAACTTAGCGGGGGAGCAGATACGCAGTATTTT; cdr3_aa: CSAELSGGADTQYF; cdr3_length: 14; d_call: TRBD2; j_call: TRBJ2-3; clone_size: NA; v_call: TRBV20-1
cdr3_nt: TGTGCCAGCAGCTTAAGTCAACTAGCGGGGGGGCGCAATGAGCAGTTCTTC; cdr3_aa: CASSLSQLAGGRNEQFF; cdr3_length: 17; d_call: TRBD2; j_call: TRBJ2-1; clone_size: few; v_call: TRBV7-8
cdr3_nt: TGCAGTGCTACCACCGGCACCCGGTCCTACGAGCAGTACTTC; cdr3_aa: CSATTGTRSYEQYF; cdr3_length: 14; d_call: NA; j_call: TRBJ2-7; clone_size: many; v_call: TRBV20-1
cdr3_nt: TGTGCCAGCAGTTTATATTTCGGGGGTACCTACCAAGAGACCCAGTACTTC; cdr3_aa: CASSLYFGGTYQETQYF; cdr3_length: 17; d_call: NA; j_call: TRBJ2-5; clone_size: NA; v_call: TRBV27
cdr3_nt: TGTGCCAGCAGTCCCGGACAGGCGAACACTGAAGCTTTCTTT; cdr3_aa: CASSPGQANTEAFF; cdr3_length: 14; d_call: TRBD1; j_call: TRBJ1-1; clone_size: many; v_call: TRBV12-3/TRBV12-4
cdr3_nt: TGTGCCAGCAGCCCCCCGGGACTCTATAGCAATCAGCCCCAGCATTTT; cdr3_aa: CASSPPGLYSNQPQHF; cdr3_length: 16; d_call: NA; j_call: TRBJ1-5; clone_size: NA; v_call: TRBV7-9
cdr3_nt: TGTGCCAGCAGCTTGGGCTCGGGGACTGGCTACACCTTC; cdr3_aa: CASSLGSGTGYTF; cdr3_length: 13; d_call: NA; j_call: TRBJ1-2; clone_size: many; v_call: TRBV5-6
cdr3_nt: TGCAGTGCCTCGACTAGCGGGGGGGTTCTTGCCATGGGCACAGATACGCAGTATTTT; cdr3_aa: CSASTSGGVLAMGTDTQYF; cdr3_length: 19; d_call: TRBD2; j_call: TRBJ2-3; clone_size: NA; v_call: TRBV20-1
cdr3_nt: TGTGCCAGCAGCAGGGGACAGGTGGCTAACTACGAGCAGTACTTC; cdr3_aa: CASSRGQVANYEQYF; cdr3_length: 15; d_call: TRBD1; j_call: TRBJ2-7; clone_size: few; v_call: TRBV14
cdr3_nt: TGCGCCAGCACCTCGGGTTACAATGAGCAGTTCTTC; cdr3_aa: CASTSGYNEQFF; cdr3_length: 12; d_call: NA; j_call: TRBJ2-1; clone_size: few; v_call: TRBV5-1
cdr3_nt: TGCGCCAGCAGCTACATTCCGGGGGCAGATACGCAGTATTTT; cdr3_aa: CASSYIPGADTQYF; cdr3_length: 14; d_call: NA; j_call: TRBJ2-3; clone_size: many; v_call: TRBV5-1
cdr3_nt: TGTGCCAGCTCATCCGGGAACGAGCAGTACTTC; cdr3_aa: CASSSGNEQYF; cdr3_length: 11; d_call: NA; j_call: TRBJ2-7; clone_size: NA; v_call: TRBV18
cdr3_nt: TGTGCCAGCAGTGAAGCCCTACCCAGCGGGAGTCAGCCCCAGCATTTT; cdr3_aa: CASSEALPSGSQPQHF; cdr3_length: 16; d_call: NA; j_call: TRBJ1-5; clone_size: NA; v_call: TRBV6-1
cdr3_nt: TGTGCCAGCACCCCCTCCGGGACAGGGGACTTTAACTATGGCTACACCTTC; cdr3_aa: CASTPSGTGDFNYGYTF; cdr3_length: 17; d_call: TRBD1; j_call: TRBJ1-2; clone_size: once; v_call: TRBV13
cdr3_nt: TGCAGTGCTAGAGGGGGGGCGGGGGCACTAACCTACGAGCAGTACTTC; cdr3_aa: CSARGGAGALTYEQYF; cdr3_length: 16; d_call: NA; j_call: TRBJ2-7; clone_size: NA; v_call: TRBV20-1
cdr3_nt: TGCGCCAGCAGCCAAGGACAGGGGGCGGCTAATGAAAAACTGTTTTTT; cdr3_aa: CASSQGQGAANEKLFF; cdr3_length: 16; d_call: TRBD1; j_call: TRBJ1-4; clone_size: many; v_call: TRBV4-1
cdr3_nt: TGTGCCAGCTTAGCGGGGGGCCTTATAGATACGCAGTATTTT; cdr3_aa: CASLAGGLIDTQYF; cdr3_length: 14; d_call: TRBD2; j_call: TRBJ2-3; clone_size: NA; v_call: TRBV6-4
cdr3_nt: TGTGCCAGTGAGCGAAGTGGGGTAGGGGCTGAAGCTTTCTTT; cdr3_aa: CASERSGVGAEAFF; cdr3_length: 14; d_call: NA; j_call: TRBJ1-1; clone_size: many; v_call: TRBV11-2
cdr3_nt: TGTGCCAGCAGACGAGATGGCCATCAGCCCCAGCATTTT; cdr3_aa: CASRRDGHQPQHF; cdr3_length: 13; d_call: NA; j_call: TRBJ1-5; clone_size: few; v_call: TRBV6-1
cdr3_nt: TGTGCCAGCAGCCCAGGGTTTTCGGCAAATTCACCCCTCCACTTT; cdr3_aa: CASSPGFSANSPLHF; cdr3_length: 15; d_call: NA; j_call: TRBJ1-6; clone_size: few; v_call: TRBV7-3
cdr3_nt: TGCAGCGTCCATACTGACAGGGCGACAGATACGCAGTATTTT; cdr3_aa: CSVHTDRATDTQYF; cdr3_length: 14; d_call: TRBD1; j_call: TRBJ2-3; clone_size: NA; v_call: TRBV29-1
cdr3_nt: TGTGCCAGCAGCCAAGCGGACGCCGGCCGAAGCGAGCAGTACTTC; cdr3_aa: CASSQADAGRSEQYF; cdr3_length: 15; d_call: NA; j_call: TRBJ2-7; clone_size: few; v_call: TRBV3-1